One and the same sample provided the 8 T cell receptor beta chains below, sequenced in a study of T cell responses to AZD1222 COVID-19 vaccine. Repertoires were generated with immunoSEQ multiplex PCR, while TCRdb's copy carries only in-frame clones and drops some. The data hold about 83,000 clones, with approximately 90% observed a single time. The sample consisted of peripheral blood, taken 28 days after the second AZD1222 dose. The receptors originated from an adult who received the AZD1222 COVID-19 vaccine.

The V and J genes are TRBV19 and TRBJ1-5, with unresolved D. In germline, CDR1 is LNHDA, CDR2 SQIVND (reference sequence). The CDR3 contains 13 residues. Trimming shortened V by 6 bases and J by 6 bases, and 12 bases separated the two germline ends. The chain's CDR3 is CASRPEWSQPQHF. For the CDR3, the DNA is TGTGCCAGTAGACCCGAGTGGAGTCAGCCCCAGCATTTT.

This clone was counted once. This chain uses TRBV5-1 with TRBJ1-2; the match to TRBD1 covers 8 bases. The CDR3 runs 13 residues. Trimming cost V 4 bases and J 3 bases; bases outside gene matches: 2. CDR1 and CDR2 from the germline V gene are SGHRS and YFSETQ. The CDR3 bases are TGCGCCAGCAGCCCACAGGGGGACTATGGCTACACCTTC. It encodes CASSPQGDYGYTF.

The chain recombines TRBV30 with TRBJ2-7, with 7 nucleotides matching TRBD2. In germline, CDR1 is GTSNPN, CDR2 SVGIG (reference sequence). The CDR3 runs to 15 residues. V trimming: 4 bases; J trimming: 5 bases; junction bases outside the gene matches: 14. CDR3 sequence (DNA): TGTGCCTGGACAGAAGGCGGGAGTGGAGCTGACGAGCAGTACTTC. This encodes CAWTEGGSGADEQYF.

Worth noting for this clone: The junction shows a germline mismatch at one end, possibly a read error. The chain carries TRBV18 and TRBJ2-7; 9 bases map to TRBD1. This CDR3 is built from 17 residues. Per the germline V gene, CDR1 is KGHSH and CDR2 is LQKENI. CDR3 loop: CASSPSYRDRVGVERYF. CDR3 DNA: TGTGCCAGCTCACCGTCTTACCGGGACAGGGTGGGGGTCGAGCGGTACTTC.

V is TRBV9 and J is TRBJ2-1; D uncertain. CDR3 size: 14 residues. CDR1 and CDR2 (germline): SGDLS, YYNGEE. V was trimmed by 4 bases and J by 8 bases, leaving 16 bases between them. CDR3 protein: CASSLRLEADEQFF. Written as DNA, the CDR3 is TGTGCCAGCAGCCTCCGACTTGAGGCCGATGAGCAGTTCTTC.

V usage is TRBV18 and J usage is TRBJ1-2; D is unclear. V lost 2 bases and J 2 bases, leaving 9 bases between the germline ends. Germline-derived CDR1 and CDR2 are KGHSH and LQKENI. The CDR3 contains 14 residues. As DNA, the CDR3 is TGTGCCAGCTCACCATTTGAGTCAAACTATGGCTACACCTTC. Translated: CASSPFESNYGYTF.

V and J are TRBV6-5 and TRBJ1-1, with D possibly matching TRBD1 (5 bases). The CDR3 spans 14 residues. The germline V gene encodes CDR1 MNHEY and CDR2 SVGAGI. The germline V and J ends were trimmed by 8 bases and 5 bases, with 18 bases remaining between them. This CDR3 is CASRTQGRQTEAFF. DNA for the CDR3: TGTGCCAGCCGGACTCAGGGTCGACAGACTGAAGCTTTCTTT.

The chain combines TRBV24-1 with TRBJ1-2; no clear D gene. Germline V gives CDR1 KGHDR, CDR2 SFDVKD. V gave up 1 base and J gave up 8 bases, with 10 bases separating them. This CDR3 contains 13 residues. CDR3 coding DNA: TGTGCCACCAGTGATTTTGGCCTTGAGGGCTACACCTTC. Protein: CATSDFGLEGYTF.